These 26 T cell receptor beta chains were all obtained from the same sample, sequenced in a study of cytomegalovirus exposure and HLA in healthy donors. Amplification used 60 Vbeta primers and 13 Jbeta primers. Here immunoSEQ multiplex PCR was the method, and the copy in TCRdb shows in-frame clones only, minus some. Among around 190,000 clones listed, about 80% were seen once. Sequenced sample: PBMCs. These TCRs come from a woman between 35 and 50 years old in good health and CMV-seronegative.

The J gene is TRBJ1-5, the V gene TRBV19; TRBD1 aligns across 8 bases. CDR3 length: 15 amino acids. After removal of 5 bases from V and 3 bases from J, the junction contained 6 bases not matched to a gene. From germline, CDR1 is LNHDA and CDR2 SQIVND (reference sequence). As DNA, the CDR3 is TGTGCCAGTAGTTCCGACAGGGGCCCCAATCAGCCCCAGCATTTT. Translating gives CASSSDRGPNQPQHF.

The rearrangement joins TRBV27 to TRBJ1-1; 7 bases match TRBD1. The CDR3 loop spans 16 amino acids. Trimming at V came to 4 bases and at J to 1 base, leaving 9 bases not matched to a gene. Germline assignment: CDR1 MNHEY and CDR2 SMNVEV (reference sequence). CDR3 protein: CASSSQQGLANTEAFF. CDR3 bases: TGTGCCAGCAGTTCCCAACAGGGGTTGGCGAACACTGAAGCTTTCTTT.

This chain joins TRBV18 and TRBJ1-2, with 8 bases that match TRBD1. CDR1 is KGHSH, CDR2 LQKENI, per germline. The CDR3 extends over 17 amino acids. V dropped 2 bases and J dropped 2; count of bases not matched to a gene: 10. CDR3 sequence: CASSPKITGGLNYGYTF. In DNA, the CDR3 is TGTGCCAGCTCACCAAAGATTACAGGGGGATTAAACTATGGCTACACCTTC.

This clone was found a few times. The chain uses TRBV5-1 and TRBJ2-5, with 11 bases that match TRBD2. The CDR3 covers 19 residues. Per germline, CDR1 SGHRS and CDR2 YFSETQ. Losses at the gene ends were 4 bases for V and 3 bases for J; bases not matched to a gene: 17. The CDR3 loop reads CASSVDPSPSGRYKETQYF. CDR3 DNA sequence: TGCGCCAGCAGCGTGGACCCTTCACCTAGCGGGAGGTATAAAGAGACCCAGTACTTC.

The chain employs TRBV6-1 and TRBJ1-2; 7 bases line up with TRBD1. The CDR3 has 15 amino acids. Germline trimming cut 5 bases from V and 4 bases from J; bases unmatched to any gene: 10. In germline, CDR1 is MNHNS, CDR2 SASEGT. The CDR3 sequence is CASSRYRGHIYGYTF. CDR3 bases: TGTGCCAGCAGTCGATACAGGGGCCATATCTATGGCTACACCTTC.

V usage is TRBV11-3 and J usage is TRBJ2-7; D possibly corresponds to TRBD2 (5 bases). V lost 5 bases to trimming and J lost 7 bases, with 18 bases between them. The length of the CDR3 is 14 residues. Per germline, CDR1 SGHNT and CDR2 YENEEA. For the CDR3, the DNA is TGTGCCAGCAGCCCCCTGGTGGGAGTCGGGGAGCAGTACTTC. It translates to CASSPLVGVGEQYF.

The genes are TRBV6-1 and TRBJ2-7; maybe TRBD1 (6 bases). The V end lost 7 bases, the J end lost 4 bases, and 14 bases lay between the germline ends. Germline loops: CDR1 MNHNS, CDR2 SASEGT. This CDR3 contains 13 residues. CDR3 sequence (DNA): TGTGCCAGCACAAGGACAGAAACATACGAGCAGTACGTC. Translation gives CASTRTETYEQYV.

The V call is TRBV7-6, the J call TRBJ2-2; D remains ambiguous. Trimming stripped 3 bases from V and 3 bases from J, with 5 bases between. CDR1 and CDR2 (germline): SGHVS, FNYEAQ. This CDR3 is 13 amino acids long. The chain's CDR3 is CASSLEYTGELFF. As DNA, the CDR3 is TGTGCCAGCAGCTTGGAGTACACCGGGGAGCTGTTTTTT.

The chain links TRBV5-8 to TRBJ2-7; D uncertain. The CDR3 runs 13 residues. In germline, CDR1 is SGHTS, CDR2 YDEGEE. V gave up 1 base and J gave up 0 bases, with 5 bases separating them. This CDR3 reads CASSLTDSYEQYV. In DNA, the CDR3 is TGTGCCAGCAGCTTGACTGACTCCTACGAGCAGTACGTC.

This CDR3 reads CASSIRDSEAFF. The CDR3 bases are TGTGCCAGTAGTATAAGGGACTCAGAAGCTTTCTTT. This rearrangement joins TRBV19 to TRBJ1-1; a weak D match, TRBD1 (5 bases). Germline V gives CDR1 LNHDA, CDR2 SQIVND (reference sequence). V gave up 2 bases and J gave up 8 bases, with 9 bases separating them. CDR3 size: 12 residues.

V gene TRBV19 combines with J gene TRBJ2-2; D is perhaps TRBD2 (5 bases). CDR1 and CDR2 from the germline V gene are LNHDA and SQIVND (reference sequence). Between the trimmed V and J ends, which lost 8 bases and 5 bases, there was a span of 12 bases. The CDR3 extends over 13 amino acids. CDR3 in DNA: TGTGCCAGTTTTGGATCGGGAACCGGGGAGCTGTTTTTT. The encoded protein is CASFGSGTGELFF.

The chain joins TRBV5-4 to TRBJ2-7; 10 bases are a match to TRBD2. Germline V gene sequence: CDR1 SGHNT, CDR2 YYREEE (reference sequence). J lost 7 bases, V lost 0 bases, and 7 bases had no gene match. The CDR3 covers 15 residues. The CDR3 region has the DNA TGTGCCAGCAGCTTGGACTGGACTAGCGGTTCAGAGCAGTACTTC. This translates into CASSLDWTSGSEQYF.

The rearrangement joins TRBV11-3 to TRBJ2-1; 7 positions agree with TRBD2. Germline loops: CDR1 SGHNT, CDR2 YENEEA. V shed 5 bases, J shed 5 bases, and the junction held 3 bases outside the gene matches. The CDR3 length is 13 residues. CDR3 residues: CASSRGRNNEQFF. The CDR3 region has the DNA TGTGCCAGCAGCCGCGGGAGAAACAATGAGCAGTTCTTC.

J is TRBJ2-1 and V is TRBV10-3; 7 positions match TRBD2. Trimming removed 11 bases from V and 0 bases from J; junction bases left unmatched: 1. This CDR3 contains 12 residues. Germline V gene sequence: CDR1 ENHRY, CDR2 SYGVKD. The CDR3 reads CAGGSSYNEQFF. The CDR3 DNA reads as TGTGCCGGCGGGAGCTCCTACAATGAGCAGTTCTTC.

This chain connects TRBV4-2 to TRBJ1-5, with D possibly being TRBD1 (5 bases). The CDR3 runs to 14 residues. Trimming stripped 1 base from V and 11 bases from J, with 15 bases between. The germline CDR1 and CDR2 sequences are LGHNA and YNFKEQ. The CDR3 protein is CASSQVSSDKTQHF. The DNA for the CDR3 is TGTGCCAGCAGCCAAGTGAGTTCGGACAAGACCCAGCATTTT.

V usage is TRBV21-1 and J usage is TRBJ2-1; the table's D call, TRBD2, was not checked against the DNA. TRBV21-1 is given as a pseudogene. CDR3 size: 17 residues. As DNA, the CDR3 is TGTGCCAGCAGCAAAAGCATGGGGAGGAGCTCCTACAATGAGCAGTTCTTC. Translating gives CASSKSMGRSSYNEQFF.

The CDR3 DNA sequence: TGTGCCAGTAGTACGACAGGGGAGGAGACCCAGTACTTC. Translated, it gives CASSTTGEETQYF. This chain connects TRBV19 to TRBJ2-5; 8 bases fit TRBD1. Germline V gene sequence: CDR1 LNHDA, CDR2 SQIVND (reference sequence). Losses at the gene ends were 4 bases for V and 5 bases for J; bases not matched to a gene: 3. The CDR3 is 13 residues long.

This clone was found once. This chain uses TRBV5-1 with TRBJ1-5, with D perhaps matching TRBD1 (6 bases). The germline V gene encodes CDR1 SGHRS and CDR2 YFSETQ. Deletions cut 0 bases from V and 4 bases from J, with 23 bases between. The CDR3 is 19 residues long. CDR3 protein: CASSLEGSDSPVGNQPQHF. Here the CDR3 DNA reads TGCGCCAGCAGCTTGGAAGGGTCGGACAGTCCAGTGGGTAATCAGCCCCAGCATTTT.

The chain is built from TRBV7-6 and TRBJ1-6, with unresolved D. The V and J ends lost 1 base and 6 bases respectively, with 16 bases between them. From germline, CDR1 is SGHVS and CDR2 FNYEAQ. This CDR3 is 17 amino acids long. The CDR3 here is CASSLGGGSIFNSPLHF. The CDR3 DNA sequence: TGTGCCAGCAGCTTAGGAGGAGGGTCAATCTTTAATTCACCCCTCCACTTT.

Only one count was recorded for this clone. The chain carries TRBV30 and TRBJ2-5; the match to TRBD2 covers 12 bases. Germline CDR1 reads GTSNPN; CDR2 reads SVGIG (reference sequence). Losses at the gene ends were 1 base for V and 2 bases for J; bases not matched to a gene: 2. The CDR3 totals 15 residues. DNA of the CDR3: TGTGCCTGGAGTGCCGGACTAGCGGGGCAAGAGACCCAGTACTTC. It codes for CAWSAGLAGQETQYF.

This clone was seen more than once but under ten times. V is TRBV5-1 and J is TRBJ2-1; 7 nucleotides line up with TRBD2. From germline, CDR1 is SGHRS and CDR2 YFSETQ. The CDR3 sequence is 14 residues long. The V gene end was trimmed by 2 bases and the J gene end by 3 bases; junction bases not matched to a gene: 2. CDR3 bases: TGCGCCAGCAGCTTAGGGACTAACTACAATGAGCAGTTCTTC. Translating gives CASSLGTNYNEQFF.

This clone turned up a few times. The gene calls are TRBV7-3 and TRBJ2-7, with D possibly TRBD1 on 6 matching bases. Trimming shortened V by 2 bases and J by 3 bases, and 14 bases separated the two germline ends. The CDR3 extends over 15 amino acids. Germline V CDR1 and CDR2: SGHTA, FQGTGA. The CDR3 here is CASSLLSGADYEQYF. The CDR3 DNA sequence: TGTGCCAGCAGCTTACTGTCAGGGGCGGACTACGAGCAGTACTTC.

The V call is TRBV15, the J call TRBJ2-7; 7 bases are a match to TRBD1. CDR3 size: 16 residues. Germline assignment: CDR1 LNHNV and CDR2 YYDKDF (reference sequence). Unmatched junction bases numbered 8, after V lost 0 bases and J lost 3 bases. CDR3 nucleotides: TGTGCCACCAGCAGAGATCTGGGGACAGCGAGCTACGAGCAGTACTTC. This translates into CATSRDLGTASYEQYF.

The chain joins TRBV10-3 to TRBJ2-7; D possibly corresponds to TRBD1 (6 bases). This CDR3 has 13 amino acids. In germline, CDR1 is ENHRY, CDR2 SYGVKD. Trimming left V 5 bases short and J 0 bases short, with 8 bases between. This CDR3 is CAISTGSSYEQYF. CDR3 coding DNA: TGTGCCATCAGTACAGGGAGCTCCTACGAGCAGTACTTC.

The V and J genes are TRBV6-1 and TRBJ1-2; maybe TRBD1 (5 bases). The CDR3 extends over 14 amino acids. Trimming stripped 3 bases from V and 8 bases from J, with 16 bases between. CDR1 MNHNS and CDR2 SASEGT come from the germline V gene. CDR3 in DNA: TGTGCCAGCAGTGAGGAGGCAGGGAGGGGAGGCTACACCTTC. Residues: CASSEEAGRGGYTF.

The chain combines TRBV13 with TRBJ1-5; D is unclear. V was cut by 0 bases and J by 7 bases, with 10 bases left in between. CDR1 and CDR2 (germline): PRHDT, FYEKMQ (reference sequence). The CDR3 spans 14 residues. As DNA, the CDR3 is TGTGCCAGCAGCTTAGGGCATCGGGGACAGCCCCAGCATTTT. Its protein product is CASSLGHRGQPQHF.